The 2 T cell receptor beta chains listed next were all sequenced from one sample in a study of shared clonotypes between healthy human individuals (dated by TCRdb to the early 2020s). The library was obtained by the immunoSEQ multiplex PCR assay. Here the immuneACCESS table is served through TCRdb, limited to in-frame sequences with V and J called. Missing clones are a known gap in these copies; in checked studies unresolved V genes cover under half, and the rest lacks a known reason. The sample has about 480,000 clones on record, 75% to 80% of them singletons. The ten largest clonotypes hold under 15% of the sample. Sequenced input: PBMCs. These receptors were taken from a middle-aged woman in good health. Some clones in this sample may be carry-over from other donors' samples.

Only a few counts were recorded for this clone. The V call is TRBV21-1, the J call TRBJ1-1. TRBV21-1 is reported as a pseudogene. CDR3 length: 17 residues. CDR3 amino acids: CASSKPNLLGPNDEAFF. CDR3 nucleotides: TGTGCCAGCAGCAAACCCAACCTCCTAGGGCCTAACGATGAAGCTTTCTTT.

The V and J genes are TRBV7-6 and TRBJ2-3; 7 bases are a match to TRBD2. Per the germline V gene, CDR1 is SGHVS and CDR2 is FNYEAQ. V shed 5 bases and J 6 bases; nucleotides not matched to a gene: 17. The CDR3 is 17 amino acids. CDR3 protein: CASSLRASGSRDDTQYF. The DNA for the CDR3 is TGTGCCAGCAGCCTACGGGCTAGCGGTTCTAGAGACGATACGCAGTATTTT.